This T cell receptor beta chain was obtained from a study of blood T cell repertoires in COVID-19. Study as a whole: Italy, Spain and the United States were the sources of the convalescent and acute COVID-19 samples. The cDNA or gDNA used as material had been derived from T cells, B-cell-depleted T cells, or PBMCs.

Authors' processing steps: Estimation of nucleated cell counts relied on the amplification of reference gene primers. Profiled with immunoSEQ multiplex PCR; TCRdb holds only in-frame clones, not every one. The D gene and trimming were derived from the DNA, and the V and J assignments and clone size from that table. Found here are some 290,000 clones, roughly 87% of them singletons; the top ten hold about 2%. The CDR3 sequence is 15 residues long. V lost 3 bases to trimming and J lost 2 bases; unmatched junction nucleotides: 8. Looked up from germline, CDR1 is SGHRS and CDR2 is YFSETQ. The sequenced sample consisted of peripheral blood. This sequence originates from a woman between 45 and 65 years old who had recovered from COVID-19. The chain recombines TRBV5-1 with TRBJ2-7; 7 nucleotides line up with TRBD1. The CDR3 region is CASSSWTGVTYEQYF. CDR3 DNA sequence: TGCGCCAGCAGCTCTTGGACAGGTGTGACCTACGAGCAGTACTTC.